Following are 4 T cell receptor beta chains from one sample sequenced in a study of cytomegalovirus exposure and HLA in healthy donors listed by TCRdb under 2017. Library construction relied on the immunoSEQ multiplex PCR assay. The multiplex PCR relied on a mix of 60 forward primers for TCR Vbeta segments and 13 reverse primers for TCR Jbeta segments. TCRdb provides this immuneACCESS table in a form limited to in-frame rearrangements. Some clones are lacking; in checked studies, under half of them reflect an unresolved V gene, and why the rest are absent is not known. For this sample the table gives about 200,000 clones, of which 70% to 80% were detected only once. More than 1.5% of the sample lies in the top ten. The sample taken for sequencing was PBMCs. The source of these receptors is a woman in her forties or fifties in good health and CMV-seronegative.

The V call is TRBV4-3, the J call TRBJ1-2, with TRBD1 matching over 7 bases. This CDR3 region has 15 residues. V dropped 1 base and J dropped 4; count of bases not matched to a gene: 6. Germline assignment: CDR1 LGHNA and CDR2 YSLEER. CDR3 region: CASSQGQGISYGYTF. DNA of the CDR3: TGCGCCAGCAGCCAAGGACAGGGCATTTCCTATGGCTACACCTTC.

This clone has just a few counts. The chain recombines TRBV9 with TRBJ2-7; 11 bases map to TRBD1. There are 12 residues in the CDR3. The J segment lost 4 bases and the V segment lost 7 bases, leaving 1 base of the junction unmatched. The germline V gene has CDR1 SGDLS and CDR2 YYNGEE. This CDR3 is CASGTGGYEQYF. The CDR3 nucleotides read TGTGCCAGCGGGACAGGGGGTTACGAGCAGTACTTC.

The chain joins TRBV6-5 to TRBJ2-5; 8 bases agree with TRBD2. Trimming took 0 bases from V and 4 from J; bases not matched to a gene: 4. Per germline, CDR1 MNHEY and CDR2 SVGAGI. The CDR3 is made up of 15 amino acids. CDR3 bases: TGTGCCAGCAGTTACTCAGCGGGAGATTTAGAGACCCAGTACTTC. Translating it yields CASSYSAGDLETQYF.

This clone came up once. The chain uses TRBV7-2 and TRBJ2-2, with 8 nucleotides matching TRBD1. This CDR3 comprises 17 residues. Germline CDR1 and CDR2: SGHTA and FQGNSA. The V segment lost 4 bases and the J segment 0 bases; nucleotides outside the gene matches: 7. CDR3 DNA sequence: TGTGCCAGCAGCTACCCACAGGGGGGTACGAACACCGGGGAGCTGTTTTTT. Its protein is CASSYPQGGTNTGELFF.